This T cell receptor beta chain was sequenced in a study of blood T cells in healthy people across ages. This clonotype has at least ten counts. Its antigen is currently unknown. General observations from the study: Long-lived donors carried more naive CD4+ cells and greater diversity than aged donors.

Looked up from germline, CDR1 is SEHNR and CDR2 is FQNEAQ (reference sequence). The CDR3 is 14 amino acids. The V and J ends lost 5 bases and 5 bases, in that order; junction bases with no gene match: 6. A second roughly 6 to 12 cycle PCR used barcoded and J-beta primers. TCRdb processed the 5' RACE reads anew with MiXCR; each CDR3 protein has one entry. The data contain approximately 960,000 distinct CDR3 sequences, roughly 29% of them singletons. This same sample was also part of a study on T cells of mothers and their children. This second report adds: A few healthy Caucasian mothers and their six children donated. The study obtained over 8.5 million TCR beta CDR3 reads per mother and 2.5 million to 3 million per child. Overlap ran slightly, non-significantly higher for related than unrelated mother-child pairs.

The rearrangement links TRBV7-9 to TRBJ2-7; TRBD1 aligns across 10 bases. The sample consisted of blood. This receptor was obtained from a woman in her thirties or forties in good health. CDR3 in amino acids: CASSSTGTGDEQYF. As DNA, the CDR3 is TGTGCCAGCAGCAGTACCGGGACAGGGGACGAGCAGTACTTC.